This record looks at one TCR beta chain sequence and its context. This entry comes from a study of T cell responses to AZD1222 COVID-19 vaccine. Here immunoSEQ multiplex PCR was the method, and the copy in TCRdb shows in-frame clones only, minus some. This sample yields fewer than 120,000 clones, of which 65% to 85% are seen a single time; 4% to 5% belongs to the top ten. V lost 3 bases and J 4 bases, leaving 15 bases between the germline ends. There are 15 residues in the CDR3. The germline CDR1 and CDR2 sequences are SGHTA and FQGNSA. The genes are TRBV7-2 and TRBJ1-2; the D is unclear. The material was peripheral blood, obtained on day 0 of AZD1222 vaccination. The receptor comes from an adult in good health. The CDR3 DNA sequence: TGTGCCAGCAGCTTCCGAGAGGCTCGGAGCTATGGCTACACCTTC. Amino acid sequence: CASSFREARSYGYTF.